In this sample, the clone carrying this T cell receptor (beta chain) turned up once. This entry is derived from a study of blood T cell repertoires in COVID-19. This CDR3 has 15 residues. The J segment lost 2 bases and the V segment lost 2 bases, leaving 5 bases of the junction unmatched. CDR1 is SGHTA, CDR2 FQGNSA, per germline. The repertoire was sequenced with immunoSEQ multiplex PCR; TCRdb's copy has only in-frame clones and lacks some. The sample holds tens of thousands of clones, 91% seen once. This chain links TRBV7-2 with TRBJ2-7, with TRBD1 matching over 8 bases. The clonotype was recovered from a human donor with active COVID-19. The donor label of this sample is uncertain. The source material was peripheral blood. The CDR3 is CASSLRTGPTYEQYF. The CDR3 bases are TGTGCCAGCAGCTTAAGGACAGGGCCAACCTACGAGCAGTACTTC.